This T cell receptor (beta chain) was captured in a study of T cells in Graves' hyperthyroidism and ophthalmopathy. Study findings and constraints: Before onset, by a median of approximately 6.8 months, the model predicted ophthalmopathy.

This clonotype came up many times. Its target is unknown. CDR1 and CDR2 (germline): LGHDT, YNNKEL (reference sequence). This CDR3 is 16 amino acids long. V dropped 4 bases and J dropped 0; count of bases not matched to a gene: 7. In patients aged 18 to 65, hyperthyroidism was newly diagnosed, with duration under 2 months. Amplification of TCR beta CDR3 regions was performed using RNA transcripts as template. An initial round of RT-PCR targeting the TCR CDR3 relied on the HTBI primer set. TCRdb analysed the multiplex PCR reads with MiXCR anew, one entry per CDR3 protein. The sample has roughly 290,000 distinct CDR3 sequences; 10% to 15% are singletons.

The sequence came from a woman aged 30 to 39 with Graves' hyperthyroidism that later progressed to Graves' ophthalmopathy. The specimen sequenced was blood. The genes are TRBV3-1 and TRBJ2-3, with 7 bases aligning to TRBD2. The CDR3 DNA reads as TGTGCCAGCAGCCCTTTTCTAGCGGCTAGCACAGATACGCAGTATTTT. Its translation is CASSPFLAASTDTQYF.